This T cell receptor beta chain was profiled in a study of control samples from healthy donors and cancer patients. The ends were cut back, 0 bases at V and 12 bases at J, with 12 bases in the middle. CDR1 MNHEY and CDR2 SVGEGT come from the germline V gene. The CDR3 is 12 amino acids. The protocol was immunoSEQ multiplex PCR, while the TCRdb copy is restricted to in-frame clones and leaves out a portion. Of about 410,000 clones listed, approximately 90% are singletons. The J gene is TRBJ2-7, the V gene TRBV6-2 or TRBV6-3; D call uncertain. Sequenced: PBMCs. This sequence originates from a man aged 35 to 55 with head and neck cancer. CDR3 DNA sequence: TGTGCCAGCAGTTACTCGAGCCGGAGAAGGTACTTC. The encoded protein is CASSYSSRRRYF.